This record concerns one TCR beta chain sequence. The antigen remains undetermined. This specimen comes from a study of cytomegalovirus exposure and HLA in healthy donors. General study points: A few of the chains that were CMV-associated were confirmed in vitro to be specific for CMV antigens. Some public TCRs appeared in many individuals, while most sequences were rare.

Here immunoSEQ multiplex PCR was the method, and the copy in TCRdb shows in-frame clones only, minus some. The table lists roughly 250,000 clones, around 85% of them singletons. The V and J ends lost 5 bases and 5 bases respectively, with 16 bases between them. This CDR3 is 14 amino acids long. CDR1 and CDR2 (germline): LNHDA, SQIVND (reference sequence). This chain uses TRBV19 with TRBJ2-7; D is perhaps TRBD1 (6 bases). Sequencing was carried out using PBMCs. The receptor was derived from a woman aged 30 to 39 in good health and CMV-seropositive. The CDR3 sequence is CASSLRTAPNEQYF. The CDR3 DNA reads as TGTGCCAGTAGTCTAAGGACAGCGCCCAACGAGCAGTACTTC.